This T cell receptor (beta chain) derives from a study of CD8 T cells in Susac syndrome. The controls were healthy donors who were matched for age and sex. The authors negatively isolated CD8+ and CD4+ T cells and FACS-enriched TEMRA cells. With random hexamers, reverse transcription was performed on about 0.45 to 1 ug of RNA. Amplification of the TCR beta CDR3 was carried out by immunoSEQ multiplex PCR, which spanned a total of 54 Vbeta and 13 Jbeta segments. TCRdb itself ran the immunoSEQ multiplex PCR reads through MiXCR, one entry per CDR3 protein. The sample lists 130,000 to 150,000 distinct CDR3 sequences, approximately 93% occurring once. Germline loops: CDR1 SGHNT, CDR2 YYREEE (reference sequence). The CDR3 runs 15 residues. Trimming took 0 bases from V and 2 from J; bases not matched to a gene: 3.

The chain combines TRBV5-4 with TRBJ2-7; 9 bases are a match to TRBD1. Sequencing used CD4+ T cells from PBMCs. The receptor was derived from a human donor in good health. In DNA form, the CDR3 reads TGTGCCAGCAGCTTGGTAGGGACAGGGCCCTACGAGCAGTACTTC. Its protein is CASSLVGTGPYEQYF.